A selection of T cell receptor beta chains follows, all from one sample in a study of CD8+CD57+ T cells in acquired aplastic anemia. TCRdb passed the reads through MiXCR, listing each CDR3 protein once. The profile shows around 400,000 distinct CDR3 sequences, 65% to 80% of them singletons. The sequenced sample was sorted CD4+, CD8+, or CD8+CD57+ T cells (not recorded which) from PBMCs. The receptors originated from a human donor in good health, serving as a control. Both conserved end residues are part of each CDR3. Each record gives: D gene, J gene, V gene, clone size, CDR3 DNA, CDR3 protein. D genes are given only for firm matches. Not all rows give a size; the values are once, few, many and, for expanded clones, a class.

d_gene: NA
j_gene: TRBJ2-1
v_gene: TRBV7-9
abundance: NA
CDR3nt: TGTGCCAGCAGCCGTGCCAACCGAGACAATGAGCAGTTCTTC
CDR3aa: CASSRANRDNEQFF

d_gene: TRBD1
j_gene: TRBJ2-2
v_gene: TRBV15
abundance: NA
CDR3nt: TGTGCCACCAGCAGAGGGCTGACAGGGGCCGGCGGGGCGCTGTATTTT
CDR3aa: CATSRGLTGAGGALYF

d_gene: NA
j_gene: TRBJ1-1
v_gene: TRBV7-2
abundance: NA
CDR3nt: TGTGCCAGCAGCTTGTTCTTCCTTACCTACGAGCAGTACGCTTTCTTT
CDR3aa: CASSLFFLTYEQYAFF

d_gene: NA
j_gene: TRBJ1-1
v_gene: TRBV20-1
abundance: NA
CDR3nt: TGCAGTGCTAGTGACGAAGGACGAACGGGTACTGAAGCTTTCTTT
CDR3aa: CSASDEGRTGTEAFF

d_gene: TRBD1
j_gene: TRBJ1-6
v_gene: TRBV27
abundance: many
CDR3nt: TGTGCCAGCAGTCCACAGACAGGGTTTGGTTCACCCCTCCACTTT
CDR3aa: CASSPQTGFGSPLHF

d_gene: NA
j_gene: TRBJ1-2
v_gene: TRBV12-3/TRBV12-4
abundance: NA
CDR3nt: TGTGCCAGTAGGAACAGAGAATTACTTGGCTACACCTTC
CDR3aa: CASRNRELLGYTF

d_gene: NA
j_gene: TRBJ2-2
v_gene: TRBV7-7
abundance: NA
CDR3nt: TGTGCTAGCAGCTTAGTGGCCTCAGACACCGGGGAGCTGTTTTTT
CDR3aa: CASSLVASDTGELFF

d_gene: NA
j_gene: TRBJ1-1
v_gene: TRBV25-1
abundance: once
CDR3nt: TGTGCCAGCAGTGACGGTGGTGGGGAATACACTGAAGCTTTCTTT
CDR3aa: CASSDGGGEYTEAFF

d_gene: NA
j_gene: TRBJ1-2
v_gene: TRBV20-1
abundance: many
CDR3nt: TGCAGTGCTAGTCGTGACGGACCTGAGGTCCATGGCTACACCTTC
CDR3aa: CSASRDGPEVHGYTF

d_gene: NA
j_gene: TRBJ1-5
v_gene: TRBV7-8
abundance: NA
CDR3nt: TGTGCCAGCAGCTTACCAGGGATGCAGCCCCAGCATTTT
CDR3aa: CASSLPGMQPQHF

d_gene: NA
j_gene: TRBJ2-7
v_gene: TRBV20-1
abundance: NA
CDR3nt: TGCAGTGCGCCCCGCTTTCAGGAGCAGTACTTC
CDR3aa: CSAPRFQEQYF

d_gene: TRBD1
j_gene: TRBJ1-1
v_gene: TRBV20-1
abundance: many
CDR3nt: TGCAGTGCCACAGGACAGGGGAGGACTGAAGCTTTCTTT
CDR3aa: CSATGQGRTEAFF

d_gene: NA
j_gene: TRBJ2-3
v_gene: TRBV9
abundance: many
CDR3nt: TGTGCCAGCAGCCCACCCCCCTCCACGAGCACAGATACGCAGTATTTT
CDR3aa: CASSPPPSTSTDTQYF

d_gene: NA
j_gene: TRBJ1-1
v_gene: TRBV7-3
abundance: NA
CDR3nt: TGTGCCAGCAGCTTTGCCCCGGGTGAGACCGAAGATTTCTTT
CDR3aa: CASSFAPGETEDFF

d_gene: TRBD2
j_gene: TRBJ2-7
v_gene: TRBV5-6
abundance: many
CDR3nt: TGTGCCAGCACCGCCGGGGGGTCGTGGTACGAGCAGTACTTC
CDR3aa: CASTAGGSWYEQYF

d_gene: TRBD1
j_gene: TRBJ2-6
v_gene: TRBV7-3
abundance: NA
CDR3nt: TGTGCCAGCAGCTTAGGGGCAGGGGGCGGCTGGACTGAACTGACTTTC
CDR3aa: CASSLGAGGGWTELTF

d_gene: TRBD1
j_gene: TRBJ1-6
v_gene: TRBV9
abundance: NA
CDR3nt: TGTGCCAGCCACACCCAGACAGGGGTACGTTCACCCCTCCACTTT
CDR3aa: CASHTQTGVRSPLHF

d_gene: NA
j_gene: TRBJ2-5
v_gene: TRBV2
abundance: NA
CDR3nt: TGTGCCAGCAGTGAAGTGGGTAGGCAGGGAGACGGCCAAGGGACCCAGTACTTC
CDR3aa: CASSEVGRQGDGQGTQYF

d_gene: TRBD1
j_gene: TRBJ2-7
v_gene: TRBV10-3
abundance: once
CDR3nt: TGTGCCATCGGACAGGGCTTCCACGAGCAGTACTTC
CDR3aa: CAIGQGFHEQYF

d_gene: TRBD1
j_gene: TRBJ1-1
v_gene: TRBV9
abundance: many
CDR3nt: TGTGCCAGCAGCGTGGGGACAGGGGAAGCTTTCTTT
CDR3aa: CASSVGTGEAFF

d_gene: TRBD2
j_gene: TRBJ2-1
v_gene: TRBV24-1
abundance: NA
CDR3nt: TGTGCCACCAGTGATCCGGTAGCGGGGCTCAATGGGCAGTTCTTC
CDR3aa: CATSDPVAGLNGQFF

d_gene: TRBD2
j_gene: TRBJ2-7
v_gene: TRBV20-1
abundance: once
CDR3nt: TGCAGTGTCAAGACTAGCGGGAGATTTGGGGTCGAGCAGTACTTC
CDR3aa: CSVKTSGRFGVEQYF

d_gene: TRBD1
j_gene: TRBJ1-1
v_gene: TRBV3-1
abundance: many
CDR3nt: TGTGCCAGCAGCCAGGGTGACAGGGGATCTGAAGCTTTCTTT
CDR3aa: CASSQGDRGSEAFF